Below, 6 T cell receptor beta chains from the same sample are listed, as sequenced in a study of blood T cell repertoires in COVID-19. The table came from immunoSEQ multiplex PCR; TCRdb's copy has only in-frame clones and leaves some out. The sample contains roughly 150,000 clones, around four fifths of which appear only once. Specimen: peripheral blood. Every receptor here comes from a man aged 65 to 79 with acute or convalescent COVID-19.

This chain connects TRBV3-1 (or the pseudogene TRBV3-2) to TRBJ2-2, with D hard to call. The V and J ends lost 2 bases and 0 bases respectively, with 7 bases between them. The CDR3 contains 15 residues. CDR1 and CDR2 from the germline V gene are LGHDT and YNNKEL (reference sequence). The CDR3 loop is CASSQMAANTGELFF. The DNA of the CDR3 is TGTGCCAGCAGCCAAATGGCAGCGAACACCGGGGAGCTGTTTTTT.

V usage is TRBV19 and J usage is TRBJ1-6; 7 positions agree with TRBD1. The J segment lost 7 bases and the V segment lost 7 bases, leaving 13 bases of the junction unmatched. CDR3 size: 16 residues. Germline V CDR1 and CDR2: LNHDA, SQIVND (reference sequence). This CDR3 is CASTTMRGTENSPLHF. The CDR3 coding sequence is TGTGCCAGTACCACGATGAGGGGGACAGAGAATTCACCCCTCCACTTT.

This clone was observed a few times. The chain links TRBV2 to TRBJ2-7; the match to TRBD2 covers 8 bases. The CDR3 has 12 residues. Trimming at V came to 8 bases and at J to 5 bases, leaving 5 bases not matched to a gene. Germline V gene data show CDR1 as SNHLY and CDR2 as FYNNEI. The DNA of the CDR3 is TGTGCCAGCCGGGAGGGCCTCCACGAGCAGTACTTC. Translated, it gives CASREGLHEQYF.

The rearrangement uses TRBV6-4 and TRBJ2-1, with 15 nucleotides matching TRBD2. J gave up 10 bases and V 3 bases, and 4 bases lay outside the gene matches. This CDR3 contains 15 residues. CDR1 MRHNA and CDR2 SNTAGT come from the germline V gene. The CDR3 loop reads CASSDGTSGRTEQFF. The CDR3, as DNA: TGTGCCAGCAGTGATGGGACTAGCGGGAGGACGGAGCAGTTCTTC.

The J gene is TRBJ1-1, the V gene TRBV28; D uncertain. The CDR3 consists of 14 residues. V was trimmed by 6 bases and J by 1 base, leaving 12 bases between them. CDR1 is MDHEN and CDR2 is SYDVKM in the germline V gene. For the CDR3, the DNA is TGTGCCAGCAGCCCCCACGGGGAGAACACTGAAGCTTTCTTT. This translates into CASSPHGENTEAFF.

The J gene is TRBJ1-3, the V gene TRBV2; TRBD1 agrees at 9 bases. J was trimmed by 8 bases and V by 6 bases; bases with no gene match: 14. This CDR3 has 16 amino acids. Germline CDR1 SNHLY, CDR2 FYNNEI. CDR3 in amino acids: CASRLGTGNDPHTIYF. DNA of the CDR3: TGTGCCAGCAGACTGGGGACAGGGAATGATCCTCACACCATATATTTT.